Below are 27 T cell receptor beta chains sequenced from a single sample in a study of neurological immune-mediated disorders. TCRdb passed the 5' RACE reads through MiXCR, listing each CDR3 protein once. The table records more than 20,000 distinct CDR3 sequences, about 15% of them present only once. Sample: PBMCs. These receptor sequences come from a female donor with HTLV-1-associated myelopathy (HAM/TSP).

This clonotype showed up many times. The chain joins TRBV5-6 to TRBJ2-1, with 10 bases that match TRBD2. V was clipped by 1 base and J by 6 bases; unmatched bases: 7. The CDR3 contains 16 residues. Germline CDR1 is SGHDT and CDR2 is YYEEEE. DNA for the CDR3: TGTGCCAGCAGCTTGATGGGACTAGCGAGAGTCAATGAGCAGTTCTTC. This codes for CASSLMGLARVNEQFF. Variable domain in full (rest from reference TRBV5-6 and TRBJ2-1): DAGVTQSPTHLIKTRGQQVTLRCSPKSGHDTVSWYQQALGQGPQFIFQYYEEEERQRGNFPDRFSGHQFPNYSSELNVNALLLGDSALYLCASSLMGLARVNEQFFGPGTRLTVL.

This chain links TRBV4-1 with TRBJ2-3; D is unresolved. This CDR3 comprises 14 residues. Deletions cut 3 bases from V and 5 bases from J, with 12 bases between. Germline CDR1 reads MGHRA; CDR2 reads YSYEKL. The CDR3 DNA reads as TGCGCCAGCAGCCAGAGAGCGAGAGGAGATACGCAGTATTTT. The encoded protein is CASSQRARGDTQYF.

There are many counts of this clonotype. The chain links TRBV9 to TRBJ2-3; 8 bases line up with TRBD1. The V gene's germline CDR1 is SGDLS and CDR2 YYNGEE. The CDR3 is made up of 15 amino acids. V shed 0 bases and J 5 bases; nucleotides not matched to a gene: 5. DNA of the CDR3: TGTGCCAGCAGCGTAGTCCCAGGGGGCGGAGATACGCAGTATTTT. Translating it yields CASSVVPGGGDTQYF.

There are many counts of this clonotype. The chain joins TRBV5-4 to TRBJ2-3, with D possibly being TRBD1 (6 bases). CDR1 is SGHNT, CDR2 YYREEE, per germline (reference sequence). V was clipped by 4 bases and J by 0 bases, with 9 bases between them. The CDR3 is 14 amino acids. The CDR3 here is CASSPTGSTDTQYF. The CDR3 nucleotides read TGTGCCAGCAGCCCCACAGGGAGCACAGATACGCAGTATTTT.

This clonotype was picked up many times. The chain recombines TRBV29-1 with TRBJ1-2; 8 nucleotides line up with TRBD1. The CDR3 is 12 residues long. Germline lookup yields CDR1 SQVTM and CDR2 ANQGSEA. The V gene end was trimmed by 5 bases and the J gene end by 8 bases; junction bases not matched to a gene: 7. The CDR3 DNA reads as TGCAGCGTTACAGGGGGACCGGGGGGCTACACCTTC. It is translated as CSVTGGPGGYTF.

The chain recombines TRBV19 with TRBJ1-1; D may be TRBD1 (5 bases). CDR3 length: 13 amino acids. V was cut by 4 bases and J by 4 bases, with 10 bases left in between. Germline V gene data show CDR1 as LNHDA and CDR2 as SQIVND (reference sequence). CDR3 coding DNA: TGTGCCAGTAGTACGGCGGGGGGCACTGAAGCTTTCTTT. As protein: CASSTAGGTEAFF.

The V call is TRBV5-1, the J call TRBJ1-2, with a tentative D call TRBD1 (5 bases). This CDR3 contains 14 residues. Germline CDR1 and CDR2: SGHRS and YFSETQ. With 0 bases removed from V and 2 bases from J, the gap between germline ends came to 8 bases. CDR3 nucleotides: TGCGCCAGCAGCTTGGAGCAGGGAAACTATGGCTACACCTTC. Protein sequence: CASSLEQGNYGYTF.

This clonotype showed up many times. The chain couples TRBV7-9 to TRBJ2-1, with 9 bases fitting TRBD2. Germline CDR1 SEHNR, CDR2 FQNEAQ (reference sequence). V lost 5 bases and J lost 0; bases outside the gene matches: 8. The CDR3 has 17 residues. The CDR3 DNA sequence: TGTGCCAGCAGCCCCCGTAGCGGGGGTCTCTCCTACAATGAGCAGTTCTTC. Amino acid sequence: CASSPRSGGLSYNEQFF.

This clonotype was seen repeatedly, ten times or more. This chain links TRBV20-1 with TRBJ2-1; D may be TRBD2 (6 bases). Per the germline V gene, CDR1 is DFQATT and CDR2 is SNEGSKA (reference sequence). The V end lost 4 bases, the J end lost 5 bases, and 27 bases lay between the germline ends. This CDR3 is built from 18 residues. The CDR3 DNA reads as TGCAGTGCTAAGTCTGAGGCGGGGCGTGGACACACACACAATGAGCAGTTCTTC. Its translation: CSAKSEAGRGHTHNEQFF.

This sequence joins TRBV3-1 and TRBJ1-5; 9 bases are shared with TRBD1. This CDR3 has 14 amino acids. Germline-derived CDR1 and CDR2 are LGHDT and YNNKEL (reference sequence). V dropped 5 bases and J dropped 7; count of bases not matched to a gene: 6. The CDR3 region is CASSDGTGLQPQHF. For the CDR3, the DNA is TGTGCCAGCAGCGATGGGACAGGGCTGCAGCCCCAGCATTTT.

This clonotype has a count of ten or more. CDR3 coding DNA: TGTGCCAGCAGCTCACAACCCGGGGAGGGCAATCAGCCCCAGCATTTT. Residues: CASSSQPGEGNQPQHF. The rearrangement joins TRBV7-2 to TRBJ1-5; D unresolved. Between the trimmed V and J ends, which lost 4 bases and 2 bases, there was a span of 15 bases. Germline CDR1 SGHTA, CDR2 FQGNSA. CDR3 length: 16 amino acids.

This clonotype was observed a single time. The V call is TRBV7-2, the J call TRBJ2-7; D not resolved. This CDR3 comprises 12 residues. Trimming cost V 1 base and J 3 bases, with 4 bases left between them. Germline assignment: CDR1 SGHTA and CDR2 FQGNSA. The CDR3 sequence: CASSLVNYEQYF. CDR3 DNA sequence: TGTGCCAGCAGCTTAGTGAACTACGAGCAGTACTTC. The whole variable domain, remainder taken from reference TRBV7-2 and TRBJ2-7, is GAGVSQSPSNKVTEKGKDVELRCDPISGHTALYWYRQSLGQGLEFLIYFQGNSAPDKSGLPSDRFSAERTGGSVSTLTIQRTQQEDSAVYLCASSLVNYEQYFGPGTRLTVT.

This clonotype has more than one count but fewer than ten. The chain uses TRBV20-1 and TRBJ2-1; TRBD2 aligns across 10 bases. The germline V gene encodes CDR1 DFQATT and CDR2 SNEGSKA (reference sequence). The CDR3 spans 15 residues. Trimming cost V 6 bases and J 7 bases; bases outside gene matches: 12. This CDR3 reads CSAQGSAGGRNEQFF. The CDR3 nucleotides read TGCAGTGCCCAGGGGTCAGCGGGAGGGAGAAATGAGCAGTTCTTC.

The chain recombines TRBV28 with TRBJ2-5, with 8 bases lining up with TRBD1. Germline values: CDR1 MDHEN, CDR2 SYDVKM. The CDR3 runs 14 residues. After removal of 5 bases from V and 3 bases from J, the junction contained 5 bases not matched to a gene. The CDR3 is CASSLPGQEETQYF. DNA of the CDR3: TGTGCCAGCAGTCTACCGGGACAGGAAGAGACCCAGTACTTC.

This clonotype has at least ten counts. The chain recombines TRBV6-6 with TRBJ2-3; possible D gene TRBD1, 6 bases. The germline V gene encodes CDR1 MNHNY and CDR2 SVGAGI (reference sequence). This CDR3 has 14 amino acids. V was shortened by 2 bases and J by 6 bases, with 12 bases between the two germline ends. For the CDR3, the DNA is TGTGCCAGCAGTTACCGGACGAGGGGGGATACGCAGTATTTT. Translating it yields CASSYRTRGDTQYF.

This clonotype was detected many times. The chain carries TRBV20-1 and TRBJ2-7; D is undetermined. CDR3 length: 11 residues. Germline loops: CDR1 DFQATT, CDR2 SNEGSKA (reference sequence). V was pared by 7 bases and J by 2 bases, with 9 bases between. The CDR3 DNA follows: TGCAGTGTTAATGGGGCCTACGAGCAGTACTTC. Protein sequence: CSVNGAYEQYF.

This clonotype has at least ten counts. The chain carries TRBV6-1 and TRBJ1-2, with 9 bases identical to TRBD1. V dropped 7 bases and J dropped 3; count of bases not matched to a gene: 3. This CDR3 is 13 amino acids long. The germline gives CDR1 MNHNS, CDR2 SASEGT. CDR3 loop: CASIRTGDYGYTF. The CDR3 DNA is TGTGCCAGCATCAGGACAGGGGACTATGGCTACACCTTC.

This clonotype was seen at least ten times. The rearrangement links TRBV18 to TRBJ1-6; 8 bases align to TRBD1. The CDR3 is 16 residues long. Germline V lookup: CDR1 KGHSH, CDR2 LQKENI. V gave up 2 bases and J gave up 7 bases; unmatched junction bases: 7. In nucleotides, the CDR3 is TGTGCCAGCTCACCAGTTTCGGGACAGGCCAATTCACCCCTCCACTTT. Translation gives CASSPVSGQANSPLHF.

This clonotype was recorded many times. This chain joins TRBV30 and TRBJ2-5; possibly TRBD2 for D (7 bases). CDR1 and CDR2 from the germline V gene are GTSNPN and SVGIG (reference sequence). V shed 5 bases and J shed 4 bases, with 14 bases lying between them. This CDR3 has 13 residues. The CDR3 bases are TGTGCCTGGGGGGGGGGGCCGGTAGAGACCCAGTACTTC. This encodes CAWGGGPVETQYF.

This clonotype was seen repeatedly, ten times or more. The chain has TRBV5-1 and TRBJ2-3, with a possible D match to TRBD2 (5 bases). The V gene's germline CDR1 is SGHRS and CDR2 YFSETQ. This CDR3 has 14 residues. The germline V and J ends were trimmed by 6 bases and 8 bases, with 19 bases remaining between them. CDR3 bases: TGCGCCAGCACCCCTGCCCCTCAAGAGGGTACGCAGTATTTT. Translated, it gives CASTPAPQEGTQYF.

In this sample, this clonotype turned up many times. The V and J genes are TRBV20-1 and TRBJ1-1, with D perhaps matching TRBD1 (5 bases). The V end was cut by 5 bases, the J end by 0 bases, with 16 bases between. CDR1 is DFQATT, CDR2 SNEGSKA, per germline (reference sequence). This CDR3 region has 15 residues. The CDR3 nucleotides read TGCAGTGCTCCACCGGGGGGGTTTTTGAACACTGAAGCTTTCTTT. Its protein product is CSAPPGGFLNTEAFF.

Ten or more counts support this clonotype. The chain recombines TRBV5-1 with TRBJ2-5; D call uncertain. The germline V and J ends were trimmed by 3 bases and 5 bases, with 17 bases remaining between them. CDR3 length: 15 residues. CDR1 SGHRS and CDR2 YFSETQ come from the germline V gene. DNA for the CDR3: TGCGCCAGCAGCTCAGTCAGGAGTTTGAGGGAGACCCAGTACTTC. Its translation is CASSSVRSLRETQYF.

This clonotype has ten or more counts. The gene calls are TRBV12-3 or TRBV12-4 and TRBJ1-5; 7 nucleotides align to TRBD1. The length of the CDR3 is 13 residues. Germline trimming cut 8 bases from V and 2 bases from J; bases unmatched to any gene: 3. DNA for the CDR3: TGTGCCAGCGGGGGGACAGGCAATCAGCCCCAGCATTTT. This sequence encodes CASGGTGNQPQHF.

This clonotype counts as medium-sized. CDR3 in amino acids: CAISDRRSEQETQYF. DNA of the CDR3: TGTGCCATCAGTGATAGGCGGAGCGAACAAGAGACCCAGTACTTC. The rearrangement joins TRBV10-3 to TRBJ2-5; D is ambiguous. Germline V gene lookup returns CDR1 ENHRY and CDR2 SYGVKD. The CDR3 sequence is 15 residues long. V lost 3 bases and J lost 2, with 13 bases in between.

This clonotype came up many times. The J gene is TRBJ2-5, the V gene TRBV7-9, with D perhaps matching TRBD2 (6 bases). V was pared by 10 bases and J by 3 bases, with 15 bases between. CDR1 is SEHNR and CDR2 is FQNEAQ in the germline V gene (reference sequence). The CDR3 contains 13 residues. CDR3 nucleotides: TGTGCCACCGGAGGTAGCGGTGAAGAGACCCAGTACTTC. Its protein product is CATGGSGEETQYF.

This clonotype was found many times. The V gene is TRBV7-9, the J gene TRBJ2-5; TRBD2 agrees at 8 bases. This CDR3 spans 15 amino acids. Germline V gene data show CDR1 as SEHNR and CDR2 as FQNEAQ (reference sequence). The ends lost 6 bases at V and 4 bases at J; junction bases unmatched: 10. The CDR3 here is CASRSSGSGSETQYF. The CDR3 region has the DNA TGTGCCAGCAGATCCAGCGGGAGCGGGTCAGAGACCCAGTACTTC.

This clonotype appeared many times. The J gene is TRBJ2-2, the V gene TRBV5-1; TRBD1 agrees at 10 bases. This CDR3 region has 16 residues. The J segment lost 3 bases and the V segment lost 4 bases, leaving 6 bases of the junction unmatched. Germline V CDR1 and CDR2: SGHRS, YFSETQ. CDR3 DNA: TGCGCCAGCAGCGGGCAAGGACAGGGGGACACCGGGGAGCTGTTTTTT. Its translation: CASSGQGQGDTGELFF.